This T cell receptor (beta chain) was retrieved from a study of T cells in Graves' hyperthyroidism and ophthalmopathy. The investigators amplified TCR beta CDR3 regions from RNA transcripts. First-round RT-PCR targeting the TCR CDR3 was performed with the HTBI primer set. TCRdb re-called the multiplex PCR reads with MiXCR, one entry per CDR3 protein. The repertoire holds about 530,000 distinct CDR3 sequences, with under 20% as singletons. Germline-derived CDR1 and CDR2 are SGDLS and YYNGEE. The V end lost 4 bases, the J end lost 0 bases, and 11 bases lay between the germline ends. The CDR3 extends over 15 amino acids. Study conclusions and caveats: In simple terms, a model built on 13 V-J features told ophthalmopathy apart from stable hyperthyroidism.

The authors took PBMCs from 10 ml fresh peripheral blood. This clonotype has more than one count but fewer than ten. Its cognate antigen is unknown. The sequenced material came from blood. The receptor was derived from a woman aged 18-29 years with Graves' ophthalmopathy. V usage is TRBV9 and J usage is TRBJ1-3; perhaps TRBD1 as D (6 bases). The CDR3 nucleotides read TGTGCCAGCAGCACGGGGGGCTACTCTGGAAACACCATATATTTT. Protein sequence: CASSTGGYSGNTIYF.